Listed below are T cell receptor beta chains from one sample, sequenced in a study of early T cells in non-severe SARS-CoV-2 infection. In TCRdb, the 5' RACE reads were re-called with MiXCR into one record per CDR3 protein. The data show some 96,000 distinct CDR3 sequences, 15% seen once. The sequenced sample consisted of whole blood. The receptors derive from an adult who was a healthcare worker with PCR-confirmed SARS-CoV-2 infection or an uninfected control (not recorded which). Both conserved end residues are part of each CDR3. D genes are given only for firm matches. The size field is filled for only some rows; it gives once, few, many or a size class.

v_call	clone_size	j_call	d_call	cdr3_aa	cdr3_nt
TRBV28	.	TRBJ2-7	TRBD2	CASSLGHGRAYEQYF	TGTGCCAGCAGTTTGGGTCACGGGAGGGCCTACGAGCAGTACTTC
TRBV4-2	.	TRBJ2-5	.	CASSQDLTREQETQYF	TGTGCCAGCAGCCAAGATCTAACACGGGAGCAAGAGACCCAGTACTTC
TRBV29-1	.	TRBJ1-1	.	CSVDRSTEAFF	TGCAGCGTAGACAGGAGCACTGAAGCTTTCTTT
TRBV5-1	few	TRBJ2-1	TRBD1	CASSLIRGREQFF	TGCGCCAGCAGCTTGATAAGGGGGCGTGAGCAGTTCTTC
TRBV28	many	TRBJ2-5	TRBD2	CASSFTALAGPQRTQYF	TGTGCCAGCAGTTTTACCGCTCTAGCGGGGCCCCAACGGACCCAGTACTTC
TRBV2	.	TRBJ2-3	.	CASLAARGHSTDTQYF	TGTGCCAGTTTAGCGGCACGAGGGCATAGCACAGATACGCAGTATTTT
TRBV11-2	.	TRBJ2-1	.	CASSPSPTSNEQFF	TGTGCCAGCAGCCCTTCCCCAACCTCTAATGAGCAGTTCTTC
TRBV6-6	few	TRBJ1-3	TRBD1	CASSYSKGQGNTIYF	TGTGCCAGCAGTTACTCGAAGGGACAGGGAAACACCATATATTTT
TRBV20-1	.	TRBJ2-1	TRBD2	CSASTSEWINEQFF	TGCAGTGCTTCGACTAGCGAGTGGATCAATGAGCAGTTCTTC
TRBV29-1	.	TRBJ2-2	.	CSVEEGANTGELFF	TGCAGCGTTGAAGAAGGGGCGAACACCGGGGAGCTGTTTTTT
TRBV7-9	.	TRBJ2-7	.	CASSHRDNPYEQYF	TGTGCCAGCAGCCACCGGGACAACCCCTACGAGCAGTACTTC
TRBV11-2	many	TRBJ1-5	.	CASSLDSGRNQPQHF	TGTGCCAGCAGCTTAGATTCAGGGCGTAATCAGCCCCAGCATTTT
TRBV12-3/TRBV12-4	few	TRBJ2-1	.	CASSSPSRHSGNEQFF	TGTGCCAGCAGTTCCCCGTCGAGACACTCGGGCAATGAGCAGTTCTTC
TRBV20-1	.	TRBJ2-7	TRBD1	CSAIYDRGTTEQYF	TGCAGTGCTATCTATGACAGGGGGACTACGGAGCAGTACTTC
TRBV6-5	few	TRBJ1-1	TRBD1	CASSYSQGALGAFF	TGTGCCAGCAGTTACTCGCAGGGGGCGCTTGGAGCTTTCTTT
TRBV2	few	TRBJ2-7	.	CASSSYYEQYF	TGTGCCAGCAGTTCCTACTACGAGCAGTACTTC
TRBV6-2/TRBV6-3	.	TRBJ2-4	.	CASSSGTPKNIQYF	TGTGCCAGCAGTTCCGGGACTCCCAAAAACATTCAGTACTTC
TRBV3-1	.	TRBJ2-7	TRBD1	CASSQGQSYEQYF	TGTGCCAGCAGCCAGGGACAGAGCTACGAGCAGTACTTC
TRBV28	.	TRBJ2-7	.	CAVGRPRYEQYF	TGTGCCGTCGGGCGGCCCCGATACGAGCAGTACTTC
TRBV6-5	few	TRBJ1-5	.	CASSNDRLRPQHF	TGTGCCAGCAGCAACGACAGATTGAGGCCCCAGCATTTT
TRBV4-2	few	TRBJ2-7	.	CASSQEQLVSPEQYF	TGTGCCAGCAGCCAAGAACAACTAGTTAGTCCCGAGCAGTACTTC
TRBV28	few	TRBJ2-3	.	CASNEGGDTQYF	TGTGCCAGCAATGAGGGGGGAGATACGCAGTATTTT
TRBV18	many	TRBJ2-3	.	CASSPARALDTQYF	TGTGCCAGCTCACCAGCCAGGGCATTGGATACGCAGTATTTT
TRBV4-1	many	TRBJ2-7	TRBD2	CASSQVGRPYEQYF	TGCGCCAGCAGCCAAGTCGGGAGGCCTTACGAGCAGTACTTC
TRBV4-1	few	TRBJ2-2	TRBD1	CASSHYFRDRGTGELFF	TGCGCCAGCAGCCATTATTTCCGGGACAGGGGCACCGGGGAGCTGTTTTTT
TRBV29-1	few	TRBJ1-5	.	CSAGTVNQPQHF	TGCAGCGCCGGGACGGTGAATCAGCCCCAGCATTTT
TRBV7-6	few	TRBJ2-7	.	CASSPGGTLTYEQYF	TGTGCCAGCAGCCCAGGGGGGACCCTTACCTACGAGCAGTACTTC
TRBV7-2	.	TRBJ2-3	TRBD2	CASRPLPSGLAGVGTDTQYF	TGTGCCAGCAGGCCCCTCCCCTCGGGCCTAGCGGGAGTAGGGACAGATACGCAGTATTTT
TRBV12-3/TRBV12-4	.	TRBJ1-1	.	CASSFRWNTEAFF	TGTGCCAGCAGTTTTCGTTGGAACACTGAAGCTTTCTTT
TRBV12-3/TRBV12-4	many	TRBJ2-5	TRBD2	CASSLTLGGSRGETQYF	TGTGCCAGCAGTCTAACCCTCGGGGGGTCCCGGGGAGAGACCCAGTACTTC
TRBV12-3/TRBV12-4	few	TRBJ2-1	TRBD1	CASTSGPGQGFF	TGTGCCAGCACCTCTGGACCGGGACAGGGGTTCTTC
TRBV5-1	.	TRBJ1-1	.	CASSLSLGNTEAFF	TGCGCCAGCAGCCTCAGTTTGGGGAACACTGAAGCTTTCTTT
TRBV28	.	TRBJ2-3	TRBD2	CASLPTAGRSTDTQYF	TGTGCCAGCCTCCCCACAGCGGGAAGAAGCACAGATACGCAGTATTTT
TRBV15	few	TRBJ1-6	.	CATSRRGSYNSPLHF	TGTGCCACCAGCAGACGCGGCTCCTATAATTCACCCCTCCACTTT
TRBV12-3/TRBV12-4	many	TRBJ2-7	TRBD1	CASSGSGQGKAYEQYF	TGTGCCAGCAGTGGATCCGGACAGGGAAAAGCCTACGAGCAGTACTTC
TRBV4-3	.	TRBJ2-7	.	CASSQEAGTRQYF	TGCGCCAGCAGCCAAGAGGCAGGAACCAGGCAGTACTTC
TRBV7-9	.	TRBJ2-1	TRBD2	CASSWASGYNEQFF	TGTGCCAGCAGCTGGGCTAGCGGATACAATGAGCAGTTCTTC
TRBV11-2	few	TRBJ2-7	TRBD2	CASSASGTIYEQYF	TGTGCCAGCAGCGCAAGCGGGACTATCTACGAGCAGTACTTC
TRBV4-1	.	TRBJ1-1	.	CASSPRAGSTEAFF	TGCGCCAGCAGCCCGAGAGCAGGGAGCACTGAAGCTTTCTTT
TRBV28	few	TRBJ2-1	TRBD2	CASSFFRTSGNYNEQFF	TGTGCCAGCAGTTTCTTTAGAACTAGCGGGAACTACAATGAGCAGTTCTTC
TRBV6-1	few	TRBJ1-4	.	CASIRGANEKLFF	TGTGCCAGCATTAGGGGGGCTAATGAAAAACTGTTTTTT
TRBV27	many	TRBJ2-6	.	CASRPSGANVLTF	TGTGCCAGCAGACCCTCTGGGGCCAACGTCCTGACTTTC
TRBV30	.	TRBJ1-4	.	CAWSKDNEKLFF	TGTGCCTGGAGTAAAGATAATGAAAAACTGTTTTTT
TRBV5-6	many	TRBJ2-3	TRBD2	CASSSTRENADTQYF	TGTGCCAGCAGCTCCACGCGGGAGAATGCAGATACGCAGTATTTT
TRBV28	few	TRBJ2-5	.	CASSIVGQETQYF	TGTGCCAGCAGTATTGTTGGGCAAGAGACCCAGTACTTC
TRBV14	.	TRBJ2-1	.	CASSQFPGQGLSSYNEQFF	TGTGCCAGCAGCCAATTCCCGGGACAAGGATTGAGCTCCTACAATGAGCAGTTCTTC
TRBV4-3	.	TRBJ1-5	.	CASSQDRYNQPQHF	TGCGCCAGCAGCCAAGATCGATACAATCAGCCCCAGCATTTT
TRBV11-2	many	TRBJ2-2	TRBD2	CASSSPTTSGRRLAGELFF	TGTGCCAGCAGCTCCCCCACGACTAGCGGGAGAAGGCTTGCCGGGGAGCTGTTTTTT
TRBV7-2	few	TRBJ1-1	.	CASSFKRGQTEAFF	TGTGCCAGCAGCTTTAAAAGGGGCCAGACTGAAGCTTTCTTT
TRBV5-1	few	TRBJ2-2	TRBD1	CASSLRTGDTGELFF	TGCGCCAGCAGCTTGCGGACAGGTGACACCGGGGAGCTGTTTTTT
TRBV12-3/TRBV12-4	few	TRBJ1-4	TRBD1	CASSPSGGQGHEKLFF	TGTGCCAGCAGCCCCTCCGGGGGACAGGGGCATGAAAAACTGTTTTTT
TRBV9	many	TRBJ2-7	.	CASSPRGRAFYEQYF	TGTGCCAGCAGCCCAAGGGGACGGGCTTTCTACGAGCAGTACTTC
TRBV12-3/TRBV12-4	.	TRBJ2-2	.	CASRTPNTGELFF	TGTGCCAGCAGAACTCCGAACACCGGGGAGCTGTTTTTT
TRBV4-1	.	TRBJ2-7	TRBD2	CASSQALAGSYEQYF	TGCGCCAGCAGCCAAGCCCTAGCGGGGAGCTACGAGCAGTACTTC
TRBV10-3	few	TRBJ1-3	.	CAVGEEGNTIYF	TGTGCAGTGGGGGAAGAGGGAAACACCATATATTTT
TRBV3-2	.	TRBJ1-5	.	CASSQEGHQNQPQHF	TGTGCCAGCAGCCAAGAAGGACACCAGAATCAGCCCCAGCATTTT
TRBV18	few	TRBJ1-6	TRBD1	CASRMTGGSSPLHF	TGTGCCAGCCGCATGACAGGGGGTAGTTCACCCCTCCACTTT